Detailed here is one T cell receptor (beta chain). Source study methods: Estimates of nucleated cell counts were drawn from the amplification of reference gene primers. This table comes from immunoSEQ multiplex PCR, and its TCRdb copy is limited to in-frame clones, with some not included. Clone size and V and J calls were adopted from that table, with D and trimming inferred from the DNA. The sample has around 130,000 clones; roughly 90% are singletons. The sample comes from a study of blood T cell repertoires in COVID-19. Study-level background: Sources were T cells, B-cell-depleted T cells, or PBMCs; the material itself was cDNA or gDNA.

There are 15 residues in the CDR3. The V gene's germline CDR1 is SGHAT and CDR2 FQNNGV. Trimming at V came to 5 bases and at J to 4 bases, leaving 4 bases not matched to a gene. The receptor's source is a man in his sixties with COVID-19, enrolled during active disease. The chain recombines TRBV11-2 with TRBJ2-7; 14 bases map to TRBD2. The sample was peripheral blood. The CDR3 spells CASSAGTSGSYEQYF. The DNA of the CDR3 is TGTGCCAGCAGCGCCGGGACTAGCGGGAGTTACGAGCAGTACTTC.